The rows below give T cell receptor beta chains drawn from one sample of a study of breast tumors, draining lymph nodes, adjacent tissues. TCRdb fed the multiplex PCR reads into MiXCR, producing one record per CDR3 protein. The sample holds 190,000 or so distinct CDR3 sequences, approximately 33% seen once. Material for sequencing was axillary lymph node tissue. All receptors come from a female donor with breast cancer. Some clones in this sample may be carry-over from other donors' samples. Both conserved end residues are part of each CDR3. A D gene is named only where the DNA matches it firmly. Only part of the rows carry a size: once, few, many, or a class if the clone is expanded.

many NA TRBJ2-3 TRBV11-2 TGTGCCAGCAGCTTAGACTCAAGGGGTTTAGGGGGAACCACAGATACGCAGTATTTT CASSLDSRGLGGTTDTQYF
many NA TRBJ1-5 TRBV12-3/TRBV12-4 TGTGCCAGCAGTTTCCGCGTCGGTGGCCAGCCCCAGCATTTT CASSFRVGGQPQHF
many NA TRBJ2-7 TRBV7-3 TGTGCCAGCAGGCCACCCCCCGAGCAGTACTTC CASRPPPEQYF
many NA TRBJ2-3 TRBV11-2 TGTGCCAGCAGCTTAGCGGTTTTAAGCACAGATACGCAGTATTTT CASSLAVLSTDTQYF
many TRBD2 TRBJ2-3 TRBV3-1 TGTGCCAGCAGCCAAACTAGCGGGGGGGCTGGAGATACGCAGTATTTT CASSQTSGGAGDTQYF
NA TRBD2 TRBJ2-2 TRBV7-8 TGTGCCAGCAGCTTCTACATTTGCAGTGCTCCCAGCGGGAGGCACACCGGGGAGCTGTTTTTT CASSFYICSAPSGRHTGELFF
NA TRBD1 TRBJ1-6 TRBV12-3/TRBV12-4 TGTGCCAGCTATTCCGGGACAGGGGAATCACCCCTCCACTTT CASYSGTGESPLHF
few NA TRBJ2-2 TRBV7-2 TGTGCCAGCAGCTCGACAGGGATGAACACCGGGGGGCTGTTTTTT CASSSTGMNTGGLFF
many NA TRBJ2-3 TRBV6-6 TGTGCCAGCAGGCCAGCCGAAGCCACAGATACGCAGTATTTT CASRPAEATDTQYF
NA NA TRBJ1-5 TRBV19 TGTGCCAGTAGTATAGTGGCTAGCAGCAATCAGCCCCAGCATTTT CASSIVASSNQPQHF
many TRBD1 TRBJ1-4 TRBV20-1 TGCAGTGCCATCGGACAGGGAGTGGTTGAGTTTTTT CSAIGQGVVEFF
NA TRBD2 TRBJ2-1 TRBV19 TGTGCCAGTACCTCTCGACCCGGACTAGCCCCCTACAATGAGCAGCCCTTC CASTSRPGLAPYNEQPF
many NA TRBJ1-6 TRBV5-1 TGCGCCAGCAGCCCACAGCCCCAGTCCTATAATTCACCCCTCCACTTT CASSPQPQSYNSPLHF
NA TRBD1 TRBJ1-1 TRBV2 TGTGCCAGCAGCCAGACAGGGGGGCTGACTGAAGCTTTCTTT CASSQTGGLTEAFF
many TRBD2 TRBJ2-2 TRBV4-2 TGTGCCAGCAGCCAAGATAGCCTAGCGGGGGAGTTAGGCACCGGGGAGCTGTTTTTT CASSQDSLAGELGTGELFF
many NA TRBJ1-2 TRBV6-2/TRBV6-3 TGTGCCAGCACAGGGACGGGTGATAACTATGGCTACACCTTC CASTGTGDNYGYTF
NA NA TRBJ1-1 TRBV30 TGTGCCTGGACCCGGGACACTACTGAAGCTTTCTTT CAWTRDTTEAFF
many NA TRBJ2-7 TRBV5-1 TGCGCCAGCAGCTTGCAGGGTAGGGACGAGCAGTACTTC CASSLQGRDEQYF
NA NA TRBJ1-1 TRBV10-3 TGTGCCATCAGCTTCGAGGGGGACCCGTACACTGAAGCTTTCTTT CAISFEGDPYTEAFF
NA NA TRBJ1-1 TRBV18 TGTGCCAGCTCACTCGCAGACACGGGTGAAGCTTTCTTT CASSLADTGEAFF
NA NA TRBJ2-6 TRBV19 TGTGCCAGTAGTATAGATCAGAGCGGGGCCAACGTCCTGACTTTC CASSIDQSGANVLTF
many TRBD1 TRBJ2-3 TRBV7-9 TGTGCCAGCAGCTCGACAGGGTACAACACAGATACGCAGTATTTT CASSSTGYNTDTQYF
NA NA TRBJ2-7 TRBV12-5 TGTGCTAGTGGTTTCTGGCGGGGTCGTTACGAGCAGTACTTC CASGFWRGRYEQYF
NA TRBD1 TRBJ2-1 TRBV7-9 TGTGCCAGCAGCTCGCCTGACAGGGGATACAATGAGCAGTTCTTC CASSSPDRGYNEQFF